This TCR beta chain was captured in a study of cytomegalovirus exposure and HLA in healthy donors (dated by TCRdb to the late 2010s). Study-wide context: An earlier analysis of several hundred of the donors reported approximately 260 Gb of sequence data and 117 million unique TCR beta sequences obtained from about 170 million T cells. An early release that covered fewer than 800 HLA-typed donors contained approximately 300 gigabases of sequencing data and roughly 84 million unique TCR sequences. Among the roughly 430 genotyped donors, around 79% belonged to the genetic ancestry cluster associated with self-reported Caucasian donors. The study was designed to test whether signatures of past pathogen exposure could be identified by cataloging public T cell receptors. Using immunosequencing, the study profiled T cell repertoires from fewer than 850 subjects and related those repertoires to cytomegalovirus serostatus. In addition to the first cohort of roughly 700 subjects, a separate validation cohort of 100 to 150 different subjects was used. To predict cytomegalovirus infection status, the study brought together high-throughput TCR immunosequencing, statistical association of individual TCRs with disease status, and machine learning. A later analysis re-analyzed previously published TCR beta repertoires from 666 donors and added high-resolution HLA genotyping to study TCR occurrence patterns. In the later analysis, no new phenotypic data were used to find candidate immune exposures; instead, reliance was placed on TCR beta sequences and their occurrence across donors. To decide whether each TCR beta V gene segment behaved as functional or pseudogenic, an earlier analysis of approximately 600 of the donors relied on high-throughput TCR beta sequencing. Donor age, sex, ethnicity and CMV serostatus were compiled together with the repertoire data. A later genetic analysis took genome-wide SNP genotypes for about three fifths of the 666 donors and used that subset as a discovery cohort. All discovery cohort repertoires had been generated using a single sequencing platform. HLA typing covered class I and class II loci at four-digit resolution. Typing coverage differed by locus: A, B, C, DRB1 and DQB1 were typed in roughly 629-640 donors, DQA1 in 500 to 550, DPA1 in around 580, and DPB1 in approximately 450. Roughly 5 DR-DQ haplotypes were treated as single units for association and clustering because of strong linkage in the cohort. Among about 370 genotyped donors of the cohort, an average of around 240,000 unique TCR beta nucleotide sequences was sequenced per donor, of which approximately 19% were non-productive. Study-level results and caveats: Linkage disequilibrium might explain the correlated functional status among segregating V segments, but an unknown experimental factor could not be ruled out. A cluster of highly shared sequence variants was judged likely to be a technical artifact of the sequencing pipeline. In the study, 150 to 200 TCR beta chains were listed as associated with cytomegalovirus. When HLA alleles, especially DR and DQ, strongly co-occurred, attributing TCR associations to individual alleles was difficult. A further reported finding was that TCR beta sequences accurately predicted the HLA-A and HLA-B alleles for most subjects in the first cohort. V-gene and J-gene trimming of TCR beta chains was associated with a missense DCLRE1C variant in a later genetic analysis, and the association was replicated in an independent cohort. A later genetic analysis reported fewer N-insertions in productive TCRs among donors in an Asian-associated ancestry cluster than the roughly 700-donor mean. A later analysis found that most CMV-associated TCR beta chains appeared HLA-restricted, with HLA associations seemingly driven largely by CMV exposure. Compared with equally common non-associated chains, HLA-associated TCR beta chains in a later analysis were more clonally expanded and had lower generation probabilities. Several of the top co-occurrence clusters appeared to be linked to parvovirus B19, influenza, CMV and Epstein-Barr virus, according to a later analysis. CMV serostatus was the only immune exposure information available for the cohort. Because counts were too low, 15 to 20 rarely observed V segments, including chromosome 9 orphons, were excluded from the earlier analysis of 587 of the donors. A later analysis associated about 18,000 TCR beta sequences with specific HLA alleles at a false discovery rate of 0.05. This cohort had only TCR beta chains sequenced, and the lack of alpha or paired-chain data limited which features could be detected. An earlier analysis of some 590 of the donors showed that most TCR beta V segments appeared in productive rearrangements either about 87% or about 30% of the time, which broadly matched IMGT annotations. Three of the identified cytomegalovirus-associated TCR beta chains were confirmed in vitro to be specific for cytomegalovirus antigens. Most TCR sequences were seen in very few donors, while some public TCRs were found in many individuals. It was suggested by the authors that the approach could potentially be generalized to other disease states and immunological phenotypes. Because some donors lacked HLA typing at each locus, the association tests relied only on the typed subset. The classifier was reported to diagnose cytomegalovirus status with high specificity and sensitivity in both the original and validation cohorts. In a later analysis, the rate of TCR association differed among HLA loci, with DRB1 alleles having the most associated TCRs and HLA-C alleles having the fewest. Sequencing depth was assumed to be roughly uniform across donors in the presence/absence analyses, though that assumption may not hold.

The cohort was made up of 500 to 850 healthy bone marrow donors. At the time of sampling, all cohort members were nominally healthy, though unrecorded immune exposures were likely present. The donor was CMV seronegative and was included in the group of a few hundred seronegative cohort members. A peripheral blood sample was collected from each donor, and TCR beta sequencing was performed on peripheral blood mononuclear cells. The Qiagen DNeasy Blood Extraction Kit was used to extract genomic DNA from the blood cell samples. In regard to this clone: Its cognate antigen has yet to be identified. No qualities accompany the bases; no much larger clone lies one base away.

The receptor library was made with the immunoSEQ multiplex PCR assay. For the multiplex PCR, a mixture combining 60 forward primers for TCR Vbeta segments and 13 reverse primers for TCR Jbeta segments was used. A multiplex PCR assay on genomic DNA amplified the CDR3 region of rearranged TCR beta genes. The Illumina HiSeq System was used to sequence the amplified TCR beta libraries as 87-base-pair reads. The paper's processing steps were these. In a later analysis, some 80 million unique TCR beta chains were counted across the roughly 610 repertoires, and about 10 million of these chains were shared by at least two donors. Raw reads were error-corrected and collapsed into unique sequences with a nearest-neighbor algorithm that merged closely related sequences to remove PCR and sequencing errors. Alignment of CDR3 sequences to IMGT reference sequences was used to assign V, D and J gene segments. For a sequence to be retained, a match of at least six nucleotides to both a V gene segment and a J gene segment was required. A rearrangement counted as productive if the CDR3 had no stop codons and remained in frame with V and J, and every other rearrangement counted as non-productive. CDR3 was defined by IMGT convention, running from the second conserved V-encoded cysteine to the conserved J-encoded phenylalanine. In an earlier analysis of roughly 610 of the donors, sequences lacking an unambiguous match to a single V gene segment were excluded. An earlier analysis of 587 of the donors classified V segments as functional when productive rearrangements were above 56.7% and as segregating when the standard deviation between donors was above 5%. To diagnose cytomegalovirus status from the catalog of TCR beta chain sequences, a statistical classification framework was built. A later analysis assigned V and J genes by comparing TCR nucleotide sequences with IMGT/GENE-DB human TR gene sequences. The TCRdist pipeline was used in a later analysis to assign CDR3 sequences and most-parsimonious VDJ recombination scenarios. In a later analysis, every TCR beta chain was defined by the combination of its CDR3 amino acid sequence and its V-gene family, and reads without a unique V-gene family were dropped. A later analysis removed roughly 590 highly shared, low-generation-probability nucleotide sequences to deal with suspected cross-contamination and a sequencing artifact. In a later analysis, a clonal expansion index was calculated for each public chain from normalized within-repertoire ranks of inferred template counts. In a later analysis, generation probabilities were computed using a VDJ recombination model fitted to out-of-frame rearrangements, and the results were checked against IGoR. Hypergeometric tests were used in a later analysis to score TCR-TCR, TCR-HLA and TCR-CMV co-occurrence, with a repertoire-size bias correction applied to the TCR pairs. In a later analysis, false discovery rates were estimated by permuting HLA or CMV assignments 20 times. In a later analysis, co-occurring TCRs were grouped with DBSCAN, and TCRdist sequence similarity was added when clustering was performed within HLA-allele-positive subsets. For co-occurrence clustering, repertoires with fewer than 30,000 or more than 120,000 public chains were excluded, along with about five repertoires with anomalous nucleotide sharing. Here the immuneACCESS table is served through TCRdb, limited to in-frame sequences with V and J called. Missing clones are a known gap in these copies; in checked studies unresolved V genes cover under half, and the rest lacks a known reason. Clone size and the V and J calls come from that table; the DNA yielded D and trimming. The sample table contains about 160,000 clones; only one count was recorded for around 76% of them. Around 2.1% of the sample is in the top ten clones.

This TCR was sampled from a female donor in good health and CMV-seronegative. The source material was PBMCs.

The sequenced DNA is TGTGCCAGCAGCTACGACTTCACCGGGGAGCTGTTTTTT. Translation gives CASSYDFTGELFF. The rearrangement joined TRBV7-9 to TRBJ2-2, with the D gene not clear enough to name. From the germline V gene (reference sequence), CDR1 is SEHNR and CDR2 is FQNEAQ. V is reduced by 4 bases and J by 4 bases, leaving a spacing of 7 bases between them. The CDR3 goes from the cysteine to the phenylalanine over 13 residues. Only the CDR3 DNA is retained, 39 bases long and in frame from the first base.